This T cell receptor (beta chain) derives from a study of T cell responses to AZD1222 COVID-19 vaccine. Regarding the study as a whole: Spike-specific TCR depth and breadth grew after two AZD1222 doses. Females outnumbered males among donors, who were mostly white British; clonal diversity was possibly underestimated. Sampling captured repertoires only after the peak T cell response.

Produced via immunoSEQ multiplex PCR; TCRdb's table is partial and in-frame only. The table has 75,000 to 95,000 clones, over 85% seen once. The germline V gene has CDR1 MGHRA and CDR2 YSYEKL. The CDR3 is 15 residues long. Trimming took 1 base from V and 4 from J, leaving 13 bases between them. Turning to this clone: Its antigen is unidentified.

The sequence was collected from an adult in good health. The source was peripheral blood, collected on day 0 of MenACWY control vaccination. The V gene is TRBV4-1, the J gene TRBJ1-1; no reliable D call. The CDR3 loop is CASSQVVGETTEAFF. The DNA of the CDR3 is TGCGCCAGCAGCCAAGTGGTAGGAGAGACCACTGAAGCTTTCTTT.